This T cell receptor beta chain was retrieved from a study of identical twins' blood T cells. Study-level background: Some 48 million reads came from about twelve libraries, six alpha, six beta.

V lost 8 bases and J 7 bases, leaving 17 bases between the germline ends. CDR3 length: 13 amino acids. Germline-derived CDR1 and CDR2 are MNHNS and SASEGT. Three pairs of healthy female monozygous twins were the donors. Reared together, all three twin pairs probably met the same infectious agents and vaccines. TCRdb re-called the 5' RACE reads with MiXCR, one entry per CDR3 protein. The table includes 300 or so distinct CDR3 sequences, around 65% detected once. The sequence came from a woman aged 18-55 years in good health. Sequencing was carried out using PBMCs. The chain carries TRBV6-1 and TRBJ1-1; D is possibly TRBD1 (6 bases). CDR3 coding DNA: TGTGCCAGCCTGAAGCTGGGGGCCAATGAAGCTTTCTTT. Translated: CASLKLGANEAFF.